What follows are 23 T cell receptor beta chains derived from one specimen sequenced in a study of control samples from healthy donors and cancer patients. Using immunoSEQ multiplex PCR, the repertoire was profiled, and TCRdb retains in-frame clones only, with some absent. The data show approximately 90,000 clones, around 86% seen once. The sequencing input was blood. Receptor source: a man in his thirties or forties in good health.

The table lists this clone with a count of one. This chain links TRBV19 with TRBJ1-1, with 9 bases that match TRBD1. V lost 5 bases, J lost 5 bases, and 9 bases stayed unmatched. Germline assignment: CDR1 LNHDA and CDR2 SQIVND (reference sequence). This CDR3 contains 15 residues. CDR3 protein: CASSSQGAGLTEAFF. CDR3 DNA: TGTGCCAGTAGTTCACAGGGGGCCGGGTTGACTGAAGCTTTCTTT.

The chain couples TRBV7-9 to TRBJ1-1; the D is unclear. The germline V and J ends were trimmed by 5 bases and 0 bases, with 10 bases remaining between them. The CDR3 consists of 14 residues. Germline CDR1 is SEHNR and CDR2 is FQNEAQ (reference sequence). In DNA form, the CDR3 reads TGTGCCAGCAGCCCCTGGACGGTGAACACTGAAGCTTTCTTT. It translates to CASSPWTVNTEAFF.

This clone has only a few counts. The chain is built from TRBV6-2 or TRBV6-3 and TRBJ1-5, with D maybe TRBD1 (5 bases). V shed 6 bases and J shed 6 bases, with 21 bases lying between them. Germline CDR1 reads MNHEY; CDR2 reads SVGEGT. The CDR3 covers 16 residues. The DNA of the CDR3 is TGTGCCAGCAGCCTCATTAGTACAGGTCTCGGTCAGCCCCAGCATTTT. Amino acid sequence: CASSLISTGLGQPQHF.

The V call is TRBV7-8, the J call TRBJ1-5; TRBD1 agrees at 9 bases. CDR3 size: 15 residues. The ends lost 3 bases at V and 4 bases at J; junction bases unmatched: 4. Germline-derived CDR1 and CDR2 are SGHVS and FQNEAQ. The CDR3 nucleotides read TGTGCCAGCAGCTTGGGACAGGGATTTAATCAGCCCCAGCATTTT. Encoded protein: CASSLGQGFNQPQHF.

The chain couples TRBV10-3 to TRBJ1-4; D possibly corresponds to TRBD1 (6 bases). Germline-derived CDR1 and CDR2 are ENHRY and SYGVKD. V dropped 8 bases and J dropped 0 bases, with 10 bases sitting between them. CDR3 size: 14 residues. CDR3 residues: CAISRQATNEKLFF. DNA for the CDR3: TGTGCCATCTCACGACAGGCAACTAATGAAAAACTGTTTTTT.

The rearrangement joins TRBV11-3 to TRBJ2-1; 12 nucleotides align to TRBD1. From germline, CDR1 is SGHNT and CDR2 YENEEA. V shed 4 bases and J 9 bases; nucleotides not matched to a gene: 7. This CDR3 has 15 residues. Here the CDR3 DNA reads TGTGCCAGCAGCTCCCGGGACAGGGGGCACCGTGAGCAGTTCTTC. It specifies CASSSRDRGHREQFF.

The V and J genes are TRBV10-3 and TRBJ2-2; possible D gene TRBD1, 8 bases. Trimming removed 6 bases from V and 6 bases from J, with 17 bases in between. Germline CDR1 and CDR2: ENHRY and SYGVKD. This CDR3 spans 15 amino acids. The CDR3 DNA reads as TGTGCCATCAGGAGAACAGGGGGGGTAGCCGGGGAGCTGTTTTTT. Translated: CAIRRTGGVAGELFF.

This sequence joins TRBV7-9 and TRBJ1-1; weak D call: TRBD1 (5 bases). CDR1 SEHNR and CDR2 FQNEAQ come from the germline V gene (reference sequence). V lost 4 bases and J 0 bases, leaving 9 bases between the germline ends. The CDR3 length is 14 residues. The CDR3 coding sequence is TGTGCCAGCAGCTCCCGGGGGGTGAACACTGAAGCTTTCTTT. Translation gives CASSSRGVNTEAFF.

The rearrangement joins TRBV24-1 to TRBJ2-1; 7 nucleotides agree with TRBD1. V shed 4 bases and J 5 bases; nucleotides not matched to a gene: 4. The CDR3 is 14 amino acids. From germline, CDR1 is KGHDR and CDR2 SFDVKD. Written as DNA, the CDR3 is TGTGCCACCAGTGACCCCGGACAGGACAATGAGCAGTTCTTC. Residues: CATSDPGQDNEQFF.

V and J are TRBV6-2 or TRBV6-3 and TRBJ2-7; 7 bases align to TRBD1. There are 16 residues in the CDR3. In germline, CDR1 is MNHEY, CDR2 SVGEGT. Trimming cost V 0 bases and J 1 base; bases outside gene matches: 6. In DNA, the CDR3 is TGTGCCAGCAGTTACTCCAACCGGGACAGATCCTACGAGCAGTACGTC. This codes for CASSYSNRDRSYEQYV.

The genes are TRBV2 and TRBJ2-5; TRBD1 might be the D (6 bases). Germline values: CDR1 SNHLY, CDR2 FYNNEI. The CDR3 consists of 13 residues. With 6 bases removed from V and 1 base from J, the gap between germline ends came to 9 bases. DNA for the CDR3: TGTGCCAGCAGGAGGGACACCCAAGAGACCCAGTACTTC. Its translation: CASRRDTQETQYF.

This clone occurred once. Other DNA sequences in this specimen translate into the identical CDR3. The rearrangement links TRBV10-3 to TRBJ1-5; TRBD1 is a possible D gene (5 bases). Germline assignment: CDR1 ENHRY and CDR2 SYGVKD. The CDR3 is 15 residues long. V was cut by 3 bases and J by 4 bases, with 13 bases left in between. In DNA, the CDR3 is TGTGCCATCAGTGAAACAGGTGGGTTTAATCAGCCCCAGCATTTT. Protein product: CAISETGGFNQPQHF.

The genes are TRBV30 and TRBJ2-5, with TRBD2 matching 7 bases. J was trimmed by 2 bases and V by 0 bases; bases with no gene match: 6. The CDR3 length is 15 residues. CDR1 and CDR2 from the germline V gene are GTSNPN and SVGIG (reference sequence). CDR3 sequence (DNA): TGTGCCTGGAGTGTCGGGCGGGGAGGGCAAGAGACCCAGTACTTC. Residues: CAWSVGRGGQETQYF.

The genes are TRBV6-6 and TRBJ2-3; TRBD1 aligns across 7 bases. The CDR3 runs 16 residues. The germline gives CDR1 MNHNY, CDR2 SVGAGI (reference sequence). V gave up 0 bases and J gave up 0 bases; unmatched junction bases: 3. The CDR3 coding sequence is TGTGCCAGCAGTTACTCGAGGGGGCCTAGCACAGATACGCAGTATTTT. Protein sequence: CASSYSRGPSTDTQYF.

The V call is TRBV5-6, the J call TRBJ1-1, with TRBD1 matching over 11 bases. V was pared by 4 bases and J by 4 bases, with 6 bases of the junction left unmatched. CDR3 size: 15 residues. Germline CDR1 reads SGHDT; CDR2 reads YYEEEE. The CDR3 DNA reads TGTGCCAGCAGCCCCGCCGGGACAGGGGGCACTGAAGCTTTCTTT. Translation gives CASSPAGTGGTEAFF.

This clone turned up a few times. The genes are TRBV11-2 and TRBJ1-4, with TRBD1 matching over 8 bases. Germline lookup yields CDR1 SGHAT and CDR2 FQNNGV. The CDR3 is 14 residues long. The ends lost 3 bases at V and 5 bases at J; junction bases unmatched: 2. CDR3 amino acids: CASSLTGVNEKLFF. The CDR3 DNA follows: TGTGCCAGCAGCTTGACAGGGGTGAATGAAAAACTGTTTTTT.

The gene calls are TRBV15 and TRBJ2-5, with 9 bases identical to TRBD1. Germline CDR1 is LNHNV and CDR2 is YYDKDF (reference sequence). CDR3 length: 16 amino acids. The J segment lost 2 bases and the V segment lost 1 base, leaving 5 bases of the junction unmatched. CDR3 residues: CATSRAPGQGQETQYF. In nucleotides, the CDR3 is TGTGCCACCAGCAGAGCTCCGGGACAGGGACAAGAGACCCAGTACTTC.

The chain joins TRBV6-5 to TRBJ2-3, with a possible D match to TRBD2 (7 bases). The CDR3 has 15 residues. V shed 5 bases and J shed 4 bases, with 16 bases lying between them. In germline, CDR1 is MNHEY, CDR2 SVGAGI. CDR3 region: CASSTRGGAPDTQYF. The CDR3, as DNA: TGTGCCAGCAGTACGAGAGGGGGGGCCCCAGATACGCAGTATTTT.

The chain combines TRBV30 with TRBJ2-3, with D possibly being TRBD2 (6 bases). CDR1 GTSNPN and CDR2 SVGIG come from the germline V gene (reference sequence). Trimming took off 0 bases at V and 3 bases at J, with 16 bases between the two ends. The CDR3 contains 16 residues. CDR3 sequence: CAWSVGGARSTDTQYF. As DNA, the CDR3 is TGTGCCTGGAGTGTAGGAGGGGCTAGGTCGACAGATACGCAGTATTTT.

CDR3 nucleotide sequence: TGTGCCAGCAGTTGGGACATAGGAAACACCATATATTTT. It is translated as CASSWDIGNTIYF. This sequence joins TRBV6-5 and TRBJ1-3; tentative D call: TRBD1 (6 bases). The CDR3 is 13 amino acids. Trimming stripped 4 bases from V and 4 bases from J, with 8 bases between. Germline CDR1 reads MNHEY; CDR2 reads SVGAGI.

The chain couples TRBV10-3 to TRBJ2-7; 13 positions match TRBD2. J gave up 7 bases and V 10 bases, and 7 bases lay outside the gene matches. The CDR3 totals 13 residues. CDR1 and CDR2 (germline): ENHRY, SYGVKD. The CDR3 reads CATGTSGNREQYV. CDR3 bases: TGTGCCACTGGGACTAGCGGGAACCGGGAGCAGTACGTC.

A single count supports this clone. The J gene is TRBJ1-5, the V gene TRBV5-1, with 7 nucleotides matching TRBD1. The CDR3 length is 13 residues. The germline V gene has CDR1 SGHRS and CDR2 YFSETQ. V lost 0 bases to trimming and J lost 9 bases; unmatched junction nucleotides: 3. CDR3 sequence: CASSLDRGRPQHF. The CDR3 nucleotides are TGCGCCAGCAGCTTGGACAGGGGAAGGCCCCAGCATTTT.

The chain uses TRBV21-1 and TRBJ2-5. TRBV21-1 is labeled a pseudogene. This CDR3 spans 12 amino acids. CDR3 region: CASSTKNGILDF. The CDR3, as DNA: TGTGCCAGCAGCACAAAAAATGGGATTCTGGACTTC.